This is a list of T cell receptor beta chains from one sample in a study of shared clonotypes between healthy human individuals. Profiling relied on immunoSEQ multiplex PCR, and the TCRdb table lists in-frame clones only, not all of them. The sample holds some 2 million clones, roughly 94% seen once. Sequenced material: naive CD4+ T cells sorted from blood. These receptors all stem from a young man in good health. The CDR3 runs from the conserved cysteine through the conserved F or W. D genes are given only for firm matches. Some rows have no size entry. The others give once, few or many, or a class for an expanded clone.

cdr3_aa	cdr3_nt	clone_size	d_call	v_call	j_call
CASSLTPDSSYNSPLHF	TGTGCCAGCAGCTTGACGCCAGACAGCTCCTATAATTCACCCCTCCACTTT	-	-	TRBV5-4	TRBJ1-6
CASIDGSLANEQFF	TGTGCCAGTATTGACGGGAGCTTAGCTAATGAGCAGTTCTTC	-	-	TRBV19	TRBJ2-1
CASSQSPTRQETQYF	TGTGCTAGCAGCCAGTCCCCAACAAGACAAGAGACCCAGTACTTC	-	-	TRBV7-7	TRBJ2-5
CASSSQQGSSTDTQYF	TGTGCCAGCAGCAGCCAACAGGGCTCTAGCACAGATACGCAGTATTTT	-	-	TRBV21-1	TRBJ2-3
CASSPQGAYEQYF	TGTGCCAGCTCACCACAAGGGGCCTACGAGCAGTACTTC	once	-	TRBV18	TRBJ2-7
CASSLGTGSIQETQYF	TGTGCCAGCAGCTTAGGGACAGGGAGTATCCAAGAGACCCAGTACTTC	-	TRBD1	TRBV5-5	TRBJ2-5
CASRSGGLGNQPQHF	TGTGCCAGCAGGTCAGGGGGCTTAGGCAATCAGCCCCAGCATTTT	-	TRBD1	TRBV28	TRBJ1-5
CASSAGQAYGYTF	TGTGCCAGCAGCGCGGGACAGGCCTATGGCTACACCTTC	-	TRBD1	TRBV7-9	TRBJ1-2
CAWTAGGSTEAFF	TGTGCCTGGACCGCGGGGGGGTCGACTGAAGCTTTCTTT	-	-	TRBV30	TRBJ1-1
CASSYSGAVGQETQYF	TGTGCCAGCAGTTACTCGGGGGCAGTGGGCCAAGAGACCCAGTACTTC	-	-	TRBV6-5	TRBJ2-5
CAISVNALGREARRQETQYF	TGTGCCATCAGTGTGAATGCGTTGGGGCGGGAGGCCCGCCGACAAGAGACCCAGTACTTC	-	TRBD2	TRBV10-3	TRBJ2-5
CASSLAGEGNTIYF	TGCGCCAGCAGCTTGGCCGGAGAGGGAAACACCATATATTTT	-	-	TRBV5-1	TRBJ1-3
CASSSRVGITDTQYF	TGTGCCAGCAGCTCGAGGGTTGGGATTACAGATACGCAGTATTTT	-	-	TRBV5-4	TRBJ2-3
CASSLAWAGDQETQYF	TGTGCCAGCAGCTTAGCGTGGGCAGGGGACCAAGAGACCCAGTACTTC	-	-	TRBV7-9	TRBJ2-5
CASSQGYNSPLHF	TGCGCCAGCAGCCAGGGGTACAATTCACCCCTCCACTTT	-	-	TRBV4-1	TRBJ1-6
CASSRDYSSYEQYF	TGTGCCAGCAGCCGGGACTACAGTTCCTACGAGCAGTACTTC	-	TRBD2	TRBV14	TRBJ2-7
CASSFGQPLSYEQYF	TGTGCCAGCAGTTTTGGGCAGCCCCTCTCCTACGAGCAGTACTTC	-	-	TRBV6-1	TRBJ2-7
CAWSEGTSSGANVLTF	TGTGCCTGGAGCGAGGGGACAAGCTCTGGGGCCAACGTCCTGACTTTC	-	-	TRBV30	TRBJ2-6
CASSYSQAEQFF	TGTGCCAGCAGTTACTCGCAGGCTGAGCAGTTCTTC	-	-	TRBV6-6	TRBJ2-1
CASSSGQGAFEQFF	TGTGCCAGCAGCTCCGGACAGGGGGCGTTTGAGCAGTTCTTC	once	TRBD1	TRBV5-6	TRBJ2-1
CASSVGGWGNTEAFF	TGTGCCAGCAGCGTAGGGGGCTGGGGGAACACTGAAGCTTTCTTT	-	-	TRBV9	TRBJ1-1
CASSFPGQFMGNQPQHF	TGTGCCAGTAGTTTCCCGGGACAGTTTATGGGCAATCAGCCCCAGCATTTT	once	TRBD1	TRBV19	TRBJ1-5
CASSHRSSGGGEQFF	TGTGCCAGCAGCCACCGTTCTAGCGGGGGGGGTGAGCAGTTCTTC	-	TRBD2	TRBV14	TRBJ2-1
CASSQEGAGPSSYEQYF	TGCGCCAGCAGCCAAGAGGGTGCAGGCCCCAGCTCCTACGAGCAGTACTTC	many	-	TRBV4-3	TRBJ2-7